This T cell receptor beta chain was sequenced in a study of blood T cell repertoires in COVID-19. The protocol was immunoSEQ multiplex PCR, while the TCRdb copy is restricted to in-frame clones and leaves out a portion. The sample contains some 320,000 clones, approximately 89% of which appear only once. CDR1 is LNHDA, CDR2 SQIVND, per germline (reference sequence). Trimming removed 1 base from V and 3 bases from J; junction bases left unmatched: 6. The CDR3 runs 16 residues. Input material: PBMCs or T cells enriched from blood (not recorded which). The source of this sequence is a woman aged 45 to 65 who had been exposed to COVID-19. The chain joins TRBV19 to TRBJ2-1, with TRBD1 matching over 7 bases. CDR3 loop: CASSIAPQGDYNEQFF. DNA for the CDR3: TGTGCCAGTAGTATAGCCCCGCAGGGGGACTACAATGAGCAGTTCTTC.